Below are 30 T cell receptor beta chains sequenced from a single sample in a study of blood T cell repertoires in COVID-19. Repertoires were generated with immunoSEQ multiplex PCR, while TCRdb's copy carries only in-frame clones and drops some. This sample has under 200,000 clones; approximately 80% occur once, and the top ten carry over 10%. The material sequenced was PBMCs or T cells enriched from blood (not recorded which). The receptors derive from a woman aged 55 to 70 who had recovered from COVID-19.

J is TRBJ1-2 and V is TRBV7-9; 7 bases map to TRBD1. CDR1 is SEHNR and CDR2 is FQNEAQ in the germline V gene (reference sequence). This CDR3 has 14 amino acids. Trimming cost V 1 base and J 5 bases; bases outside gene matches: 4. This CDR3 reads CASSLEGTAYGYTF. The CDR3 DNA reads as TGTGCCAGCAGCTTAGAGGGGACAGCTTATGGCTACACCTTC.

This chain connects TRBV5-5 to TRBJ2-6, with 11 bases that match TRBD2. The CDR3 is 17 residues long. Germline CDR1 SGHKS, CDR2 YYEKEE (reference sequence). The junction had 3 bases not matched to a gene; V was cut back by 1 base and J by 3 bases. CDR3 in DNA: TGTGCCAGCAGCTTGTATACTAGCGGGAGTGGGGCCAACGTCCTGACTTTC. Protein: CASSLYTSGSGANVLTF.

The gene calls are TRBV19 and TRBJ1-2; TRBD1 aligns across 9 bases. The V gene end was trimmed by 5 bases and the J gene end by 4 bases; junction bases not matched to a gene: 8. The CDR3 sequence is 15 residues long. CDR1 and CDR2 from the germline V gene are LNHDA and SQIVND (reference sequence). The CDR3 loop is CASSLGTGGPYGYTF. The CDR3 DNA reads TGTGCCAGTAGTCTTGGAACAGGGGGCCCCTATGGCTACACCTTC.

This clone was counted once. The chain employs TRBV11-2 and TRBJ2-3; no reliable D call. Germline V CDR1 and CDR2: SGHAT, FQNNGV. Trimming cost V 5 bases and J 0 bases, with 9 bases left between them. The CDR3 has 14 residues. This CDR3 reads CASSPFRSTDTQYF. CDR3 in DNA: TGTGCCAGCAGCCCCTTCCGGAGCACAGATACGCAGTATTTT.

This clone has a single count. This chain connects TRBV19 to TRBJ1-2; D perhaps matches TRBD1 (6 bases). The CDR3 contains 15 residues. The germline gives CDR1 LNHDA, CDR2 SQIVND (reference sequence). The germline V and J ends were trimmed by 7 bases and 4 bases, with 19 bases remaining between them. The DNA for the CDR3 is TGTGCCAGTACCATGGGTGCCGGACAGCGCTATGGCTACACCTTC. Translating it yields CASTMGAGQRYGYTF.

This rearrangement joins TRBV11-2 to TRBJ2-4; D remains unclear. Trimming cost V 1 base and J 6 bases, with 7 bases left between them. The CDR3 contains 13 residues. In germline, CDR1 is SGHAT, CDR2 FQNNGV. The CDR3 coding sequence is TGTGCCAGCAGCTTAGGGTCAGGAAACATTCAGTACTTC. This gives the protein CASSLGSGNIQYF.

The chain has TRBV4-1 and TRBJ1-5, with D possibly TRBD1 on 5 matching bases. The CDR3 contains 14 residues. Germline V gene sequence: CDR1 MGHRA, CDR2 YSYEKL. The V gene lost 1 base and the J gene lost 5 bases, with 9 bases spanning the gap. CDR3 DNA sequence: TGCGCCAGCAGCCAAGGAGGAGGGGATCAGCCCCAGCATTTT. Translated, it gives CASSQGGGDQPQHF.

The chain has TRBV19 and TRBJ2-3; D is possibly TRBD1 (5 bases). V dropped 3 bases and J dropped 6 bases, with 10 bases sitting between them. The CDR3 totals 13 residues. Germline CDR1 and CDR2: LNHDA and SQIVND (reference sequence). DNA for the CDR3: TGTGCCAGTAGTATCGGAGCAGGGGATACGCAGTATTTT. Encoded protein: CASSIGAGDTQYF.

This sequence joins TRBV18 and TRBJ1-5, with no clear D. Germline-derived CDR1 and CDR2 are KGHSH and LQKENI. V dropped 2 bases and J dropped 5 bases, with 7 bases sitting between them. The CDR3 length is 13 residues. This CDR3 is CASSPTGDQPQHF. The CDR3 region has the DNA TGTGCCAGCTCACCAACCGGAGATCAGCCCCAGCATTTT.

CDR3 in amino acids: CASSLPQGSWFF. CDR3 in DNA: TGTGCCAGCAGCTTACCGCAGGGGAGTTGGTTCTTC. V usage is TRBV7-9 and J usage is TRBJ2-1, with D perhaps matching TRBD1 (6 bases). Germline CDR1 and CDR2: SEHNR and FQNEAQ (reference sequence). With 2 bases removed from V and 15 bases from J, the gap between germline ends came to 14 bases. CDR3 length: 12 amino acids.

This sequence joins TRBV28 and TRBJ1-6, with 8 positions matching TRBD1. J lost 7 bases, V lost 6 bases, and 8 bases had no gene match. CDR1 and CDR2 (germline): MDHEN, SYDVKM. This CDR3 region has 15 residues. Here the CDR3 reads CASRPLGQENSPLHF. The CDR3 bases are TGTGCCAGCAGACCATTGGGACAGGAGAATTCACCCCTCCACTTT.

This clone has just one count. The genes are TRBV7-6 and TRBJ1-1; 7 positions agree with TRBD1. V was pared by 6 bases and J by 1 base, with 8 bases of the junction left unmatched. CDR1 and CDR2 from the germline V gene are SGHVS and FNYEAQ. This CDR3 has 15 residues. The DNA for the CDR3 is TGTGCCAGCAGTCGCAGGACAGGATGGAACACTGAAGCTTTCTTT. Translated: CASSRRTGWNTEAFF. Combining the CDR3 with reference TRBV7-6 and TRBJ1-1 gives the whole variable domain GAGVSQSPRYKVTKRGQDVALRCDPISGHVSLYWYRQALGQGPEFLTYFNYEAQQDKSGLPNDRFSAERPEGSISTLTIQRTEQRDSAMYRCASSRRTGWNTEAFFGQGTRLTVV.

The rearrangement links TRBV27 to TRBJ2-3, with 7 bases lining up with TRBD1. Germline V gene lookup returns CDR1 MNHEY and CDR2 SMNVEV (reference sequence). Unmatched junction bases numbered 5, after V lost 5 bases and J lost 9 bases. The CDR3 sequence is 12 residues long. The CDR3 sequence is CASSDGQDTQYF. The CDR3 DNA reads as TGTGCCAGCAGTGACGGACAGGACACGCAGTATTTT.

The chain uses TRBV7-2 and TRBJ2-4; possible D gene TRBD2, 6 bases. The germline V gene encodes CDR1 SGHTA and CDR2 FQGNSA. V dropped 5 bases and J dropped 5 bases, with 13 bases sitting between them. This CDR3 is 14 amino acids long. In nucleotides, the CDR3 is TGTGCCAGCAGCCCCGACGGCGGGGAAAACATTCAGTACTTC. This gives the protein CASSPDGGENIQYF.

Points on this clone: This CDR3 is missing its conserved last phenylalanine or tryptophan, likely due to a read error. The DNA is left out, because the CDR3 cannot be placed on it with certainty; the CDR3 is given as TCRdb lists it. V is TRBV21-1 and J is TRBJ2-7; the table calls TRBD2, which could not be checked here. TRBV21-1 is a pseudogene. Termini included, the CDR3 measures 13 amino acids. The CDR3 loop reads CASSNFLATRGGY.

This clone has only one observation. This chain joins TRBV3-1 (or the pseudogene TRBV3-2) and TRBJ1-1, with D uncertain. The CDR3 has 13 residues. In germline, CDR1 is LGHDT, CDR2 YNNKEL (reference sequence). V lost 1 base to trimming and J lost 1 base, with 4 bases between them. In DNA, the CDR3 is TGTGCCAGCAGCCAAGTCAGGAACACTGAAGCTTTCTTT. This sequence encodes CASSQVRNTEAFF.

This chain uses TRBV19 with TRBJ2-3, with 8 bases matching TRBD1. V shed 4 bases and J 4 bases; nucleotides not matched to a gene: 10. Germline CDR1 reads LNHDA; CDR2 reads SQIVND (reference sequence). This CDR3 region has 16 residues. CDR3 sequence: CASSRQGLATPDTQYF. CDR3 coding DNA: TGTGCCAGTAGTAGACAGGGGCTAGCGACCCCAGATACGCAGTATTTT.

The genes are TRBV18 and TRBJ2-7, with 9 positions matching TRBD1. The CDR3 covers 14 residues. Germline V lookup: CDR1 KGHSH, CDR2 LQKENI. V was pared by 2 bases and J by 2 bases, with 1 base of the junction left unmatched. As DNA, the CDR3 is TGTGCCAGCTCACCAGACAGGGGGACCTACGAGCAGTACTTC. This gives the protein CASSPDRGTYEQYF.

This clone was seen only once. This CDR3 is CASSSPWLLAEQETQYF. CDR3 bases: TGTGCCAGCAGCTCCCCCTGGCTACTAGCGGAGCAAGAGACCCAGTACTTC. The chain recombines TRBV11-2 with TRBJ2-5, with 8 bases aligning to TRBD2. Looked up from germline, CDR1 is SGHAT and CDR2 is FQNNGV. J was trimmed by 2 bases and V by 4 bases; bases with no gene match: 12. The CDR3 extends over 17 amino acids. Drawing the rest from reference TRBV11-2 and TRBJ2-5, the complete variable domain is EAGVAQSPRYKIIEKRQSVAFWCNPISGHATLYWYQQILGQGPKLLIQFQNNGVVDDSQLPKDRFSAERLKGVDSTLKIQPAKLEDSAVYLCASSSPWLLAEQETQYFGPGTRLLVL.

The gene calls are TRBV24-1 and TRBJ2-1, with 11 bases identical to TRBD2. V was pared by 4 bases and J by 0 bases, with 1 base of the junction left unmatched. The CDR3 loop spans 16 amino acids. Germline values: CDR1 KGHDR, CDR2 SFDVKD. The CDR3 coding sequence is TGTGCCACCAGTGAGGGACTAGCGGTCTCCTACAATGAGCAGTTCTTC. Translation: CATSEGLAVSYNEQFF.

The chain employs TRBV7-9 and TRBJ2-7; the D gene is possibly TRBD2 (5 bases). This CDR3 has 11 amino acids. Germline V gene sequence: CDR1 SEHNR, CDR2 FQNEAQ (reference sequence). V lost 7 bases, J lost 5 bases, and 9 bases lay in between. The CDR3 DNA sequence: TGTGCCAGCACCTCCGGGAACGAGCAGTACTTC. Its protein is CASTSGNEQYF.

The chain's CDR3 is CASSERQGTPLHF. The CDR3 DNA reads TGTGCCAGCAGCGAAAGACAGGGGACACCCCTCCACTTT. V and J are TRBV9 and TRBJ1-6; 8 nucleotides line up with TRBD1. Trimming cost V 3 bases and J 11 bases; bases outside gene matches: 4. The CDR3 has 13 amino acids. In germline, CDR1 is SGDLS, CDR2 YYNGEE.

Only one count was recorded for this clone. This chain joins TRBV3-1 (or the pseudogene TRBV3-2) and TRBJ1-6; D possibly corresponds to TRBD1 (5 bases). This CDR3 spans 15 amino acids. Germline-derived CDR1 and CDR2 are LGHDT and YNNKEL (reference sequence). V lost 4 bases and J lost 3, with 10 bases in between. The CDR3 region has the DNA TGTGCCAGCAGCCGGAGACAGCACTATAATTCACCCCTCCACTTT. As protein: CASSRRQHYNSPLHF.

The chain uses TRBV5-1 and TRBJ2-1, with 10 bases aligning to TRBD2. CDR1 and CDR2 from the germline V gene are SGHRS and YFSETQ. V lost 1 base and J lost 7; bases outside the gene matches: 8. The CDR3 has 16 residues. The CDR3 loop reads CASSLSLAGEENEQFF. The CDR3 DNA reads TGCGCCAGCAGCTTGAGTCTAGCGGGAGAAGAGAATGAGCAGTTCTTC.

V and J are TRBV28 and TRBJ1-1; 7 bases align to TRBD1. The V gene's germline CDR1 is MDHEN and CDR2 SYDVKM. This CDR3 comprises 15 residues. Losses at the gene ends were 4 bases for V and 0 bases for J; bases not matched to a gene: 5. DNA of the CDR3: TGTGCCAGCAGTTCTCCGGGACAGCTGAACACTGAAGCTTTCTTT. This codes for CASSSPGQLNTEAFF.

This clone was counted once. The CDR3 here is CATSRDSFSNQPQHF. CDR3 DNA: TGTGCCACCAGCAGAGACAGTTTCAGCAATCAGCCCCAGCATTTT. The chain recombines TRBV15 with TRBJ1-5; no clear D gene. The CDR3 runs to 15 residues. The ends were cut back, 0 bases at V and 1 base at J, with 7 bases in the middle. CDR1 and CDR2 from the germline V gene are LNHNV and YYDKDF (reference sequence).

The chain is built from TRBV19 and TRBJ1-5, with D perhaps matching TRBD1 (6 bases). CDR1 and CDR2 (germline): LNHDA, SQIVND (reference sequence). This CDR3 has 14 amino acids. V dropped 2 bases and J dropped 6 bases, with 11 bases sitting between them. CDR3 sequence: CASSINAGAQPQHF. CDR3 nucleotide sequence: TGTGCCAGTAGTATAAACGCGGGGGCTCAGCCCCAGCATTTT.

The V gene is TRBV11-3, the J gene TRBJ1-1; D remains unclear. The CDR3 runs to 13 residues. V was clipped by 4 bases and J by 5 bases, with 11 bases between them. The V gene's germline CDR1 is SGHNT and CDR2 YENEEA. The CDR3 DNA sequence: TGTGCCAGCAGCTCCCGTTTCGGGACTGAAGCTTTCTTT. Translating gives CASSSRFGTEAFF.

This clone was seen once. The V and J genes are TRBV6-5 and TRBJ1-5, with D hard to call. The CDR3 covers 15 residues. The V and J ends lost 5 bases and 4 bases respectively, with 15 bases between them. Per germline, CDR1 MNHEY and CDR2 SVGAGI. The CDR3 DNA reads as TGTGCCAGCAGTAACTTGGGAGGGCCAAATCAGCCCCAGCATTTT. Translating gives CASSNLGGPNQPQHF.

The chain is built from TRBV5-1 and TRBJ2-5, with D tentatively TRBD1 (5 bases). Germline CDR1 reads SGHRS; CDR2 reads YFSETQ. CDR3 size: 15 residues. V lost 6 bases and J lost 0, with 15 bases in between. CDR3 loop: CASTTQGRYQETQYF. The CDR3 nucleotides read TGCGCCAGCACTACTCAGGGTCGGTACCAAGAGACCCAGTACTTC.